This T cell receptor (beta chain) is drawn from a study of cytomegalovirus exposure and HLA in healthy donors. Study findings and constraints: Cytomegalovirus status, reportedly, was diagnosed with high specificity and sensitivity by the classifier. Researchers catalogued some 160 TCR beta chains as cytomegalovirus-associated. Subsequent analysis revealed that first-cohort TCR clusters tended to co-occur in the 110 or so validation repertoires.

As regards this clone: The antigen is undetermined.

Donors were drawn from the approximately 130-subject validation cohort, separate from the roughly 700-subject first cohort. Method: immunoSEQ multiplex PCR; TCRdb's copy keeps in-frame clones and lacks some. This table has about 130,000 clones, around 90% appearing once. Germline CDR1 reads MDHEN; CDR2 reads SYDVKM. This CDR3 is built from 19 residues. The ends lost 3 bases at V and 3 bases at J; junction bases unmatched: 13. The clonotype originates from a woman aged 25 to 39 in good health and CMV-seropositive. The chain carries TRBV28 and TRBJ2-3; TRBD2 agrees at 12 bases. The sample comprised PBMCs. This CDR3 is CASSFGLDRLAGVTDTQYF. Written as DNA, the CDR3 is TGTGCCAGCAGTTTCGGCTTGGACCGACTAGCGGGGGTAACAGATACGCAGTATTTT. Full variable domain (missing parts from reference TRBV28 and TRBJ2-3): DVKVTQSSRYLVKRTGEKVFLECVQDMDHENMFWYRQDPGLGLRLIYFSYDVKMKEKGDIPEGYSVSREKKERFSLILESASTNQTSMYLCASSFGLDRLAGVTDTQYFGPGTRLTVL.